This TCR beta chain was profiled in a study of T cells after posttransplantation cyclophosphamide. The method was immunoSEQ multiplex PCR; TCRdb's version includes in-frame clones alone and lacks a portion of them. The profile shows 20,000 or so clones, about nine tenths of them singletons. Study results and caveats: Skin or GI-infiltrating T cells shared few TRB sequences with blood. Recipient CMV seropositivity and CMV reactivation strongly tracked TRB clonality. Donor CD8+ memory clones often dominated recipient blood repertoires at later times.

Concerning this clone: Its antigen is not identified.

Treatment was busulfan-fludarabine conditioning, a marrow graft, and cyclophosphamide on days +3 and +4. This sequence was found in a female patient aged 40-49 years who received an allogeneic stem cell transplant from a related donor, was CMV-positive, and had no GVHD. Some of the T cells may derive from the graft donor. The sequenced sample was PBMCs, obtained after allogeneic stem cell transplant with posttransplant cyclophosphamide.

The CDR3 here is CASSLELVGYTF. CDR3 bases: TGTGCCAGCAGTCTCGAGTTGGTTGGCTACACCTTC. This chain links TRBV28 with TRBJ1-2; D gene ambiguous. V was pared by 5 bases and J by 7 bases, with 11 bases between. CDR3 size: 12 residues. Looked up from germline, CDR1 is MDHEN and CDR2 is SYDVKM.